The entry that follows covers one T cell receptor beta chain sequence. What this receptor recognizes is not known. Base quality data are lacking; no much larger clone is found one base away. Reading the label with the study, this specimen's time point is: about 28 days (+/-7) after the second vaccine dose. What this sample's treatment or condition label stands for: meningococcal conjugate vaccine given as trial control. The vaccinee samples were drawn from two UK trials, COV001 and COV002, one of which was a single-blind randomized controlled phase 2/3 trial testing AZD1222 (ChAdOx1 nCoV-19) in healthy adults. Trial participant PBMC samples were collected at day 0 and day 28 after the second dose for TCRbeta chain sequencing. These data are taken from a study of T cell responses to AZD1222 COVID-19 vaccine (dated by TCRdb to the early 2020s). Broadly, across the study: A total of 230 or so trial participants underwent TCR sequencing, of whom around 200 received two doses of AZD1222 and about 25 received two doses of the MenACWY control vaccine. Trial participants were enrolled by age into 18-55, 56-69 and 70-plus year subgroups, with approximately 150, 28 and 58 TCR-sequenced participants respectively.

The germline ends are 12 bases apart after V is trimmed by 2 bases and J by 3 bases. The CDR3 holds 15 amino acids from the cysteine to the phenylalanine. CDR3 DNA is the only sequence kept; it has 45 bases, read in frame from the first base. According to the germline V gene (reference sequence), CDR1 reads MNHEY and CDR2 reads SMNVEV. Results the study describes overall, beyond this receptor: The whole spike protein was spanned by vaccine-associated CD4 TCRs, and dominant responses were seen in regions 160-218 and 743-854. Because no day 14 peak-response samples were available, repertoires were characterized only after the peak T cell response. Participants were mostly white British, with more females than males. The authors suggested clonal diversity may have been underestimated. The 56-69-year group was small, and its depth increase did not reach significance, likely because of low power. Conclusions about previously exposed vaccinees are limited, since just a handful of AZD1222 recipients were seropositive for SARS-CoV-2 at baseline. Reportedly, close to half of the unique spike-specific TCRs recognized epitopes lying outside the regions that are mutated in the B.1.351 and B.1.1.7 variants. After two AZD1222 doses, spike-specific TCR breadth and depth were significantly higher than at day 0 and than in MenACWY recipients.

The CDR3 regions of human TCRbeta chains were analyzed by immunosequencing. Per the authors' processing: Repertoire TCRs were checked for matches against a reference library of SARS-CoV-2-specific TCRs that had been generated using the MIRA antigen-specificity platform. Breadth was defined as the fraction of unique TCRs that were SARS-CoV-2-associated, and depth was defined as the fraction of total T cells that were SARS-CoV-2-associated. Each spike-specific TCR was assigned to its reactive spike region and to a CD4 or CD8 class using the MIRA data. Log10-transformed breadth and depth values were compared by one-way ANOVA with Sidak's multiple comparisons tests. Entries here come from immuneACCESS through TCRdb and include only in-frame sequences with V and J called. Some clones fail to appear in such tables; in the studies checked, an unresolved V gene covers under half of the shortfall, and the cause of the remainder is unknown. The V and J calls and clone size come from that table; D and trimming were worked out from the DNA. Across this sample there are approximately 150,000 clones, with about 87% seen only once. Of the sample, approximately 4.2% falls within the top ten clones.

The TCR comes from an adult who received the MenACWY meningococcal vaccine as a control. This chain is built from TRBV27 and TRBJ2-3; TRBD2 is perhaps the D gene, given 6 matching bases. The sequenced sample was peripheral blood, obtained 28 days after the second dose of the MenACWY control vaccine. At the DNA level, the sequence is TGTGCCAGCAGTTTAAGGTGGGGGACTACAGATACGCAGTATTTT. This codes for CASSLRWGTTDTQYF.